This entry is about one T cell receptor (beta chain). Its antigen is undetermined. The data were obtained in a study of cytotoxic CD8 clonotypes in ibrutinib-treated CLL. Study in general: Of the patients, about a dozen were relapsed/refractory, about 16 treatment-naive and fewer than 18 IGHV unmutated.

Depth targeted 1 in 200,000 to 1 in 1 million T cells, averaging 10x coverage per clonotype. Data came from immunoSEQ multiplex PCR; TCRdb stores just in-frame clones and leaves some out. Of 130,000 or so clones in the sample, roughly 84% were seen once. The study, taken as a whole, reports: Clonality rose at ibrutinib response, held steady in sustained remission, and fell toward baseline at progression. Baseline levels of clonality went above those of age-matched healthy donors and moved with circulating CD8+ T-cell counts.

The input for sequencing was PBMCs, taken after 24 months of ibrutinib treatment. This clonotype originated in a human donor with chronic lymphocytic leukemia.

The CDR3 sequence: CASSQGLAGAREQFF. The CDR3 DNA sequence: TGCGCCAGCAGCCAAGGACTAGCGGGGGCCCGGGAGCAGTTCTTC. This rearrangement joins TRBV4-3 to TRBJ2-1, with 12 bases fitting TRBD2. V lost 1 base to trimming and J lost 10 bases; unmatched junction nucleotides: 5. Germline loops: CDR1 LGHNA, CDR2 YSLEER. The CDR3 contains 15 residues.